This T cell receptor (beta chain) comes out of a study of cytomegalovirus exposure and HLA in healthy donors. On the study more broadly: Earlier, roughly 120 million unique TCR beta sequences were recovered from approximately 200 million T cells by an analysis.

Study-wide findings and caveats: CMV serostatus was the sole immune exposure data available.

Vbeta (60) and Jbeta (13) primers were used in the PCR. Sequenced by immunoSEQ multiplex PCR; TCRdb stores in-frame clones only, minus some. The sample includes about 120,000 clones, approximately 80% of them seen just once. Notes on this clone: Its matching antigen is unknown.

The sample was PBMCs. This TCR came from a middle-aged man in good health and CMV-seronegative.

CDR3 in amino acids: CASRLQGAGTGELFF. The CDR3 coding sequence is TGTGCCAGCAGGTTGCAGGGGGCGGGCACCGGGGAGCTGTTTTTT. This rearrangement joins TRBV28 to TRBJ2-2; 8 positions match TRBD1. The CDR3 spans 15 residues. V trimming: 6 bases; J trimming: 4 bases; junction bases outside the gene matches: 7. Germline lookup yields CDR1 MDHEN and CDR2 SYDVKM.